These T cell receptor beta chains were read from a single sample in a study of Graves' ophthalmopathy and Graves' hyperthyroidism. TCRdb re-called the multiplex PCR reads with MiXCR, one entry per CDR3 protein. The sample includes about 740,000 distinct CDR3 sequences, around 40% of them seen just once. Specimen: peripheral blood. These receptors came from an adult man with Graves' ophthalmopathy. Both conserved end residues are part of each CDR3. D genes are given only for firm matches. Part of the rows lack a size; the others show once, few, many or a class for expanded clones.

D	V	J	size	DNA	CDR3
TRBD2	TRBV20-1	TRBJ2-7	NA	TGCAGTGCAGAAGGGACTAGCGGGTCCTACGAGCAGTACTTC	CSAEGTSGSYEQYF
NA	TRBV19	TRBJ2-7	NA	TGTGCCAGTAGTATCCCGGGGGCGGGATCCTACGAGCAGTACTTC	CASSIPGAGSYEQYF
NA	TRBV7-2	TRBJ2-5	few	TGTGCCAGCAGAATCCCCGGGACCTCCAGGGAGACCCAGTACTTC	CASRIPGTSRETQYF
TRBD1	TRBV12-3/TRBV12-4	TRBJ1-5	NA	TGTGCCAGCAGCCGCCCAACAGGGGGAAATAATCAGCCCCAGCATTTT	CASSRPTGGNNQPQHF
NA	TRBV19	TRBJ1-5	NA	TGTGCCAGTAGTCAAGAGACGGGGGTTCAGCCCCAGCATTTT	CASSQETGVQPQHF
NA	TRBV7-7	TRBJ2-5	NA	TGTGCCAGCAGCTTAGATCCCCCCGGGCGGGGACAAGAGACCCAGTACTTC	CASSLDPPGRGQETQYF
NA	TRBV29-1	TRBJ1-1	NA	TGCAGCGTTGGGGTAGGGGCAGGGGTGAACACTGAAGCTTTCTTT	CSVGVGAGVNTEAFF
TRBD2	TRBV10-1	TRBJ2-2	NA	TGCGCCAGCAGTCCTTCTAGCGGGAGCGGTCCCGGGGAGCTGTTTTTT	CASSPSSGSGPGELFF
NA	TRBV6-5	TRBJ1-5	NA	TGTGCCAGCAGTTACGTGCAGGGCGACAATCAGCCCCAGCATTTT	CASSYVQGDNQPQHF
TRBD1	TRBV10-3	TRBJ1-2	many	TGTGCCATCAGTGAACCGGGACAGAAAAATGGCTACACCTTC	CAISEPGQKNGYTF
TRBD2	TRBV7-9	TRBJ2-7	NA	TGTGCCAGCAGCTGGACTAGCGGAACGGGCGAGCAGTACTTC	CASSWTSGTGEQYF
NA	TRBV10-3	TRBJ1-2	NA	TGTGCCATCAGTGAAACAGGAAACTATGGCTACACCTTC	CAISETGNYGYTF
TRBD1	TRBV9	TRBJ1-6	NA	TGTGCCAGCAGCGTAGGGGGACAGGGCCTCCACTTT	CASSVGGQGLHF
NA	TRBV20-1	TRBJ2-7	NA	TGCAGTGCCCCACACAGATCCTACGAGCAGTACTTC	CSAPHRSYEQYF
NA	TRBV7-8	TRBJ2-7	few	TGTGCCAGCAGCTTCGCCAGCTACGAGCAGTACTTC	CASSFASYEQYF
NA	TRBV7-9	TRBJ1-1	few	TGTGCCAGCAGCCAGCAATCGGGAGTCACTGAAGCTTTCTTT	CASSQQSGVTEAFF
NA	TRBV7-8	TRBJ1-2	few	TGTGCCAGCAGCTTTGAGGCCGGCTTAGGCTACACCTTC	CASSFEAGLGYTF
NA	TRBV7-9	TRBJ1-5	NA	TGTGCCAGCAGCACAGACACGGATCCTAGCAATCAGCCCCAGCATTTT	CASSTDTDPSNQPQHF
NA	TRBV7-9	TRBJ1-6	NA	TGTGCCAGCAGCTTACGTTGGACAGTTTTCTCCTATAATTCACCCCTCCACTTT	CASSLRWTVFSYNSPLHF
TRBD1	TRBV9	TRBJ1-4	many	TGTGCCAGCAGCGTCCAGGGGGCAACTAATGAAAAACTGTTTTTT	CASSVQGATNEKLFF
NA	TRBV2	TRBJ1-1	NA	TGTGCCAGCAGACTTTATCCGGGGGCGAACACTGAAGCTTTCTTT	CASRLYPGANTEAFF
TRBD2	TRBV29-1	TRBJ2-7	many	TGCAGCGTTGGTCCGGGGGGTAGCGGGCAGTACTTC	CSVGPGGSGQYF
TRBD1	TRBV7-9	TRBJ2-5	NA	TGTGCCAGCAGCTCCAGGACAGGGGAGCTCGAGACCCAGTACTTC	CASSSRTGELETQYF
TRBD2	TRBV7-3	TRBJ2-5	NA	TGTGCCAGCGAGGAAGCGGTCCGGGGGGGCGTCCAAGAGACCCAGTACTTC	CASEEAVRGGVQETQYF
TRBD1	TRBV5-4	TRBJ2-5	few	TGTGCCAGCAGCATCGACAGGGTAGGGGAGACCCAGTACTTC	CASSIDRVGETQYF
NA	TRBV5-4	TRBJ2-5	few	TGTGCCAGCAGCTTTGGACAGCTCGGGGAGACCCAGTACTTC	CASSFGQLGETQYF
TRBD1	TRBV7-9	TRBJ2-7	many	TGTGCCAGCAGCGACGGACAGGGCGTAACCTACGAGCAGTACTTC	CASSDGQGVTYEQYF
NA	TRBV7-2	TRBJ1-3	NA	TGTACCAGCAGCCCCCGGGGGCCGTACTCTGGAAACACCATATATTTT	CTSSPRGPYSGNTIYF
NA	TRBV24-1	TRBJ2-1	NA	TGTGCCACCAGTGATGGGGCAGCCCTAGGTGAGCAGTTCTTC	CATSDGAALGEQFF
NA	TRBV9	TRBJ1-6	NA	TGTGCCAGCAGCCTAGACAGGACCTATAATTCACCCCTCCACTTT	CASSLDRTYNSPLHF
NA	TRBV10-3	TRBJ2-7	NA	TGTGCCAGCAGTTACCTTGCGGACCTAGGGGCCTACGAGCAGTACTTC	CASSYLADLGAYEQYF
TRBD1	TRBV7-2	TRBJ2-7	few	TGTGCCAGCAGCCAGACAGGGGTAAGAGGATACGAGCAGTACTTC	CASSQTGVRGYEQYF
NA	TRBV7-2	TRBJ1-4	few	TGCGCCAGCAGCCAACAACAGGGTCTTAATGAAAAACTGTTTTTT	CASSQQQGLNEKLFF
NA	TRBV7-9	TRBJ2-7	many	TGTGCCAGCAGCTCCGTTCGTGGCGAGCAGTACTTC	CASSSVRGEQYF
NA	TRBV5-1	TRBJ1-2	NA	TGTGCCAGCAGCCCCCATTCAGGGGTTACCTATGGCTACACCTTC	CASSPHSGVTYGYTF
NA	TRBV10-3	TRBJ2-5	NA	TGTGCCAGCTCTCGGGGGCGGCCCTTGGAGACCCAGTACTTC	CASSRGRPLETQYF